The sequence of this T cell receptor beta chain was determined in a study of T cells after yellow fever vaccination. Findings and limits, study-wide: Subsequent booster samples again held most clones from primary vaccination (around 96% CD4, 85% to 90% CD8).

Using its own MiXCR run on the 5' RACE reads, TCRdb lists one record per CDR3 protein. The sample records roughly 520,000 distinct CDR3 sequences, just over 20% being singletons. This clonotype was counted only a few times. No antigen is known for it. There are 17 residues in the CDR3. V shed 1 base, J shed 0 bases, and the junction held 6 bases outside the gene matches. In germline, CDR1 is SGHRS, CDR2 YFSETQ. The TCR comes from a man aged 18-30 years who received the YFV17D yellow fever vaccine. The sequences come from PBMCs, collected approximately 20 days after the first yellow fever vaccination. The rearrangement joins TRBV5-1 to TRBJ2-2; TRBD1 matches at 7 bases. This CDR3 reads CASSLSLRGSNTGELFF. The CDR3 DNA reads TGCGCCAGCAGCTTGTCCCTCAGGGGGTCGAACACCGGGGAGCTGTTTTTT.